This TCR beta chain stems from a study of shared clonotypes between healthy human individuals. Across the whole study: Participating donors consisted of a couple of women and a few men aged 18 to 49.

The ends lost 7 bases at V and 7 bases at J; junction bases unmatched: 9. The V gene's germline CDR1 is SQVTM and CDR2 ANQGSEA. The CDR3 contains 13 residues. Study results and limitations: Only blood was sampled; tissue repertoires likely differ.

About this clone itself: Its antigen is unidentified.

Naive-designated CD8 cells lacked CD45RO, were positively enriched for CCR7, and omitted terminally differentiated effector memory CD45RA+ cells. Repertoires were generated with immunoSEQ multiplex PCR, while TCRdb's copy carries only in-frame clones and drops some. The data contain over 2,000,000 clones, around 93% of them singletons. This chain uses TRBV29-1 with TRBJ2-1, with 8 bases that match TRBD2. This TCR derives from a man between 18 and 29 years old in good health. Some clones in this sample may be carry-over from other donors' samples. The sequenced sample was naive CD8+ T cells from PBMCs. DNA of the CDR3: TGCAGCGAAATAGCGGGACTTAATAATGAGCAGTTCTTC. Translating it yields CSEIAGLNNEQFF.